One sample yielded the 17 T cell receptor beta chains listed below, sequenced in a study of blood T cell repertoires in COVID-19. Only in-frame clones appear in the TCRdb table, and some are missing; sequencing was by immunoSEQ multiplex PCR. Among some 110,000 clones, around nine tenths were seen once, and the ten largest hold about 4.5%. Sequencing was performed on peripheral blood. The receptors come from a man aged 40-55 years with acute or convalescent COVID-19.

J is TRBJ1-2 and V is TRBV9; 8 positions agree with TRBD1. Trimming took 3 bases from V and 6 from J; bases not matched to a gene: 4. The CDR3 runs 13 residues. Germline V gene data show CDR1 as SGDLS and CDR2 as YYNGEE. This chain's CDR3 is CASSATGVDGYTF. The CDR3 DNA follows: TGTGCCAGCAGCGCGACAGGGGTTGATGGCTACACCTTC.

The CDR3 sequence: CASSDPRRGGYTF. The DNA of the CDR3 is TGTGCCAGTAGTGACCCACGGAGAGGGGGCTACACCTTC. V is TRBV19 and J is TRBJ1-2; D gene ambiguous. CDR1 is LNHDA, CDR2 SQIVND, per germline (reference sequence). The CDR3 is 13 residues long. V was clipped by 5 bases and J by 8 bases, with 15 bases between them.

The V call is TRBV7-2, the J call TRBJ2-5; the match to TRBD1 covers 9 bases. CDR3 length: 15 residues. After removal of 1 base from V and 6 bases from J, the junction contained 6 bases not matched to a gene. Germline-derived CDR1 and CDR2 are SGHTA and FQGNSA. CDR3 residues: CASSLERGQGQTQYF. CDR3 bases: TGTGCCAGCAGCTTAGAGAGGGGACAGGGTCAGACCCAGTACTTC.

The chain links TRBV5-1 to TRBJ2-2; D is perhaps TRBD1 (6 bases). Per germline, CDR1 SGHRS and CDR2 YFSETQ. The V end lost 4 bases, the J end lost 1 base, and 8 bases lay between the germline ends. The CDR3 contains 14 residues. DNA of the CDR3: TGCGCCAGCAGCGTCAGGGGGAACACCGGGGAGCTGTTTTTT. The encoded protein is CASSVRGNTGELFF.

CDR3 nucleotide sequence: TGTGCCAGCAGCTCAACCGGGACAGGGGGCTTCCCTGAAGCTTTCTTT. Its protein is CASSSTGTGGFPEAFF. The rearrangement joins TRBV5-4 to TRBJ1-1; 12 nucleotides align to TRBD1. This CDR3 has 16 amino acids. The trim removed 3 bases at V and 6 bases at J, leaving 9 bases unmatched. Germline V gives CDR1 SGHNT, CDR2 YYREEE (reference sequence).

The gene calls are TRBV5-5 and TRBJ1-3, with 8 bases identical to TRBD1. Trimming took 4 bases from V and 0 from J; bases not matched to a gene: 6. This CDR3 spans 16 amino acids. The germline gives CDR1 SGHKS, CDR2 YYEKEE (reference sequence). The CDR3 DNA is TGTGCCAGCAGCACGGGACAGGCCAGCTCTGGAAACACCATATATTTT. Translated, it gives CASSTGQASSGNTIYF.

The chain couples TRBV6-5 to TRBJ1-1; the D is unclear. Germline values: CDR1 MNHEY, CDR2 SVGAGI. Trimming took 6 bases from V and 1 from J, leaving 9 bases between them. This CDR3 comprises 13 residues. CDR3 in DNA: TGTGCCAGCAGCCTTGACTGGAACACTGAAGCTTTCTTT. Its protein product is CASSLDWNTEAFF.

The genes are TRBV5-1 and TRBJ2-7, with 8 bases identical to TRBD2. With V trimmed by 4 bases and J by 1 base, 4 bases remained unmatched. Germline V lookup: CDR1 SGHRS, CDR2 YFSETQ. The CDR3 contains 14 residues. The DNA of the CDR3 is TGCGCCAGCAGCCCTAGCGGGTCGTCCTACGAGCAGTACTTC. This gives the protein CASSPSGSSYEQYF.

This clone came up once. The CDR3 sequence: CASSYSGPPGHF. The DNA for the CDR3 is TGTGCCAGCAGTTACTCTGGGCCACCAGGGCATTTT. This chain connects TRBV6-6 to TRBJ1-5, with D unclear. Germline CDR1 and CDR2: MNHNY and SVGAGI (reference sequence). Between the trimmed V and J ends, which lost 0 bases and 15 bases, there was a span of 12 bases. The CDR3 length is 12 residues.

The V call is TRBV5-8, the J call TRBJ2-5, with TRBD2 as a possible D gene (6 bases). Per the germline V gene, CDR1 is SGHTS and CDR2 is YDEGEE. This CDR3 region has 13 residues. The V and J ends lost 8 bases and 2 bases respectively, with 13 bases between them. The CDR3 DNA reads as TGTGCCAGGGTAGGGGACTTACAAGAGACCCAGTACTTC. Translating gives CARVGDLQETQYF.

The chain combines TRBV19 with TRBJ1-2; a possible D gene is TRBD1 (5 bases). V was cut by 5 bases and J by 5 bases, with 15 bases left in between. The germline CDR1 and CDR2 sequences are LNHDA and SQIVND (reference sequence). The CDR3 totals 14 residues. The CDR3 loop reads CASSLAGLLYGYTF. DNA for the CDR3: TGTGCCAGTAGTTTGGCGGGACTCCTTTATGGCTACACCTTC.

This clone appeared a few times. This rearrangement joins TRBV11-2 to TRBJ2-7; TRBD1 agrees at 9 bases. The trim removed 0 bases at V and 5 bases at J, leaving 8 bases unmatched. The germline V gene encodes CDR1 SGHAT and CDR2 FQNNGV. The CDR3 has 16 residues. The CDR3 DNA sequence: TGTGCCAGCAGCTTAGATTCCGGGACAGGGAGACACGAGCAGTACTTC. Residues: CASSLDSGTGRHEQYF. The full variable domain, in which reference TRBV11-2 and TRBJ2-7 provide the parts outside the CDR3, is EAGVAQSPRYKIIEKRQSVAFWCNPISGHATLYWYQQILGQGPKLLIQFQNNGVVDDSQLPKDRFSAERLKGVDSTLKIQPAKLEDSAVYLCASSLDSGTGRHEQYFGPGTRLTVT.

V and J are TRBV5-4 and TRBJ1-2; 7 nucleotides align to TRBD1. The V and J ends lost 6 bases and 3 bases, in that order; junction bases with no gene match: 5. Germline assignment: CDR1 SGHNT and CDR2 YYREEE (reference sequence). The CDR3 has 13 residues. The CDR3 loop reads CASTHTGDYGYTF. Written as DNA, the CDR3 is TGTGCCAGCACCCATACAGGGGACTATGGCTACACCTTC.

The chain joins TRBV7-2 to TRBJ2-3, with D perhaps matching TRBD2 (5 bases). The germline CDR1 and CDR2 sequences are SGHTA and FQGNSA. The germline V and J ends were trimmed by 8 bases and 0 bases, with 18 bases remaining between them. There are 16 residues in the CDR3. This CDR3 is CASRSSGGPSTDTQYF. The CDR3 bases are TGTGCCAGCCGATCGTCTGGAGGCCCTAGCACAGATACGCAGTATTTT.

In this sample, this clone turned up once. J is TRBJ2-2 and V is TRBV5-1; no firm D call. The V end was cut by 0 bases, the J end by 0 bases, with 6 bases between. Germline V CDR1 and CDR2: SGHRS, YFSETQ. The CDR3 contains 15 residues. The CDR3 nucleotides are TGCGCCAGCAGCTTGGACAGTTCGAACACCGGGGAGCTGTTTTTT. Amino acid sequence: CASSLDSSNTGELFF. Full variable domain (outside the CDR3, taken from reference TRBV5-1 and TRBJ2-2): KAGVTQTPRYLIKTRGQQVTLSCSPISGHRSVSWYQQTPGQGLQFLFEYFSETQRNKGNFPGRFSGRQFSNSRSEMNVSTLELGDSALYLCASSLDSSNTGELFFGEGSRLTVL.

This clone was observed a few times. This chain uses TRBV7-9 with TRBJ2-2; perhaps TRBD2 as D (6 bases). Per the germline V gene, CDR1 is SEHNR and CDR2 is FQNEAQ (reference sequence). The CDR3 consists of 16 residues. The V gene lost 2 bases and the J gene lost 0 bases, with 10 bases spanning the gap. CDR3 in DNA: TGTGCCAGCAGCTTAACAGCGGGCTCGAACACCGGGGAGCTGTTTTTT. Translating gives CASSLTAGSNTGELFF.

The chain carries TRBV11-2 and TRBJ2-5; D is possibly TRBD1 (5 bases). Germline V gene data show CDR1 as SGHAT and CDR2 as FQNNGV. CDR3 length: 14 residues. V was clipped by 6 bases and J by 2 bases, with 13 bases between them. CDR3 nucleotides: TGTGCCAGCAGACCTAGACAGAAGCAAGAGACCCAGTACTTC. Translation: CASRPRQKQETQYF.